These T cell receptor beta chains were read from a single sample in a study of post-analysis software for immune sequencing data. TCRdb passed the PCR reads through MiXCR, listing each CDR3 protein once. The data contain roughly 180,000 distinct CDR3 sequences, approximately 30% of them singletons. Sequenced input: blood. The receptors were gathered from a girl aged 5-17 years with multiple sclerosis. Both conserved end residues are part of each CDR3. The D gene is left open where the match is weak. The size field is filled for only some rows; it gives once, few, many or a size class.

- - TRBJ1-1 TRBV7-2 TGTGCCAGCAGCTTAATGGGGTCGGTTGAAGCTTTCTTT CASSLMGSVEAFF
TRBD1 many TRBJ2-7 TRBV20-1 TGCAGTGCTACACCGGGACAGAGCTCCTACGAGCAGTACTTC CSATPGQSSYEQYF
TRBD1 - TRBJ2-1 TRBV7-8 TGTGCCAGCAGCGTTACTGCAGGGGGAACCTACAATGAGCAGTTCTTC CASSVTAGGTYNEQFF
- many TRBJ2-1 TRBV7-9 TGTGCCAGCAGCTGCCTCAGGGGCCCTGAGGGCAATGAGCAGTTCTTC CASSCLRGPEGNEQFF
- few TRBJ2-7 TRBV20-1 TGCAGTGCTAGAGATCTTCACGGGGCGAGCTCCTACGAGCAGTACTTC CSARDLHGASSYEQYF
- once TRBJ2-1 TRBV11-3 TGTGCCAGCAACTCTCTCCCGGGCAATGAGCAGTTCTTC CASNSLPGNEQFF
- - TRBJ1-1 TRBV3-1 TGTGCCAGCAGCCGACTGTCGAACACTGAAGCTTTCTTT CASSRLSNTEAFF
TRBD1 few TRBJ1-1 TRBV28 TGTGCCAGCAGTTTTCCTCGACAGGGTGGCAACACTGAAGCTTTCTTT CASSFPRQGGNTEAFF
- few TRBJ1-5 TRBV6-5 TGTGCCAGCAATACCCCTCAACAGCCCCAGCATTTT CASNTPQQPQHF
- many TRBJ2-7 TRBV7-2 TGTGCCAGCAGCTTAGATTCGAGTCGCCCCTCCTACGAGCAGTACTTC CASSLDSSRPSYEQYF
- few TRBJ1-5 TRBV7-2 TGTGCCAGCAGCTTCGCCCTTGGGCAGAATCAGCCCCAGCATTTT CASSFALGQNQPQHF
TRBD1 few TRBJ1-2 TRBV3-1 TGTGCCAGCAGCCAGGGACAGGGGGCGCGGGGCTACACCTTC CASSQGQGARGYTF
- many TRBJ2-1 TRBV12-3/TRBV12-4 TGTGCCAGCACCCTCATTGGGGGGTTATACAATGAGCAGTTCTTC CASTLIGGLYNEQFF
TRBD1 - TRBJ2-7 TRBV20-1 TGCAGTGCTAGAGGTCGGACAGGCTTAAGCTCCTACGAGCAGTACTTC CSARGRTGLSSYEQYF
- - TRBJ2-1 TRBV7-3 TGTGCCAGCAGCTCCGGGGGCGGGAGAAATGAGCAGTTCTTC CASSSGGGRNEQFF
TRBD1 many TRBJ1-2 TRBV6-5 TGTGCCAGCACAACCGGGACAGGGTACTATGGCTACACCTTC CASTTGTGYYGYTF
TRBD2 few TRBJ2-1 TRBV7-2 TGTGCCAGCAGCCGGTCCGGGGGGGCCGATGAGCAGTTCTTC CASSRSGGADEQFF
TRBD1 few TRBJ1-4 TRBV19 TGTGCCAGCTGGGACAGGGGCGGTAATGAAAAACTGTTTTTT CASWDRGGNEKLFF
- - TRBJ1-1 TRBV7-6 TGTGCCAGCAGCTTCCAGAAACAGGGAACTGAAGCTTTCTTT CASSFQKQGTEAFF
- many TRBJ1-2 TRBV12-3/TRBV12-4 TGTGCCAGCAGTAATGGCGCGGGGCAGGGTAATCATGGCTACACCTTC CASSNGAGQGNHGYTF
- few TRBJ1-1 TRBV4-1 TGCGCCAGCAGCCAAGCAGGGAACACTGAAGCTTTCTTT CASSQAGNTEAFF
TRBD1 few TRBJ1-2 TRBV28 TGTGCCAGCAGTTCCGGACAGGGATCCTATGGCTACACCTTC CASSSGQGSYGYTF
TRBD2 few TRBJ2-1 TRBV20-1 TGCAGTGCTAGAGCATTAAGGCCGGGACTAGCGGAAGTAAATGAGCAGTTCTTC CSARALRPGLAEVNEQFF
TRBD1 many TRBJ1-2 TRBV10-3 TGTGCCATCAGTGAACCGGGACAGGGAAGTGGTGGCTACACCTTC CAISEPGQGSGGYTF
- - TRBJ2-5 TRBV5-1 TGCGCCAGCAGCGCGGACCGGGACGATGAGACCCAGTACTTC CASSADRDDETQYF
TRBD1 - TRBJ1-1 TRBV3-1 TGTGCCAGCAGCCAGTGGACAGGTGAAGCTTTCTTT CASSQWTGEAFF
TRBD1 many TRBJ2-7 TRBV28 TGTGCCAGCAGTGGACCGGGACAGCCCTACGAGCAGTACTTC CASSGPGQPYEQYF
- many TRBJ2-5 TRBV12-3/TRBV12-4 TGTGCCAGCAGCCCGGCGGTTAGGACCCAGTACTTC CASSPAVRTQYF
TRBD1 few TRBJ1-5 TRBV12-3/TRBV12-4 TGTGCCAGCAGCCCCGACAGGGCCAGCAATCAGCCCCAGCATTTT CASSPDRASNQPQHF
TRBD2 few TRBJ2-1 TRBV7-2 TGTGCCAGCAGCCTGAGCGGGGGATGGAATGAGCAGTTCTTC CASSLSGGWNEQFF
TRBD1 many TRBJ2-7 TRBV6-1 TGTGCCAGCACCCCAGGGGGCTCCTACGAGCAGTACTTC CASTPGGSYEQYF
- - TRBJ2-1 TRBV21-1 TGTGCCAGCATCCCCGGGTTAGCGATAACGTGCAGGAGTGAGCAGTTCTTC CASIPGLAITCRSEQFF
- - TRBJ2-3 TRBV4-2 TGTGCCGGCAGCCAAGAAATGACAGCCCTCACAGATACGCAGTATTTT CAGSQEMTALTDTQYF
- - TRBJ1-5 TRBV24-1 TGTGCCACCAGTGACGCTTCCGGGTCATATCAGCCCCAGCATTTT CATSDASGSYQPQHF
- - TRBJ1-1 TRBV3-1 TGTGCCAGCAGCCAAGGATCGGACAGTGAAGCTTTCTTT CASSQGSDSEAFF
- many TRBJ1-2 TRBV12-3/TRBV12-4 TGTGCCAGCAGTCCAACAGGGAGGGCTAACTATGGCTACACCTTC CASSPTGRANYGYTF
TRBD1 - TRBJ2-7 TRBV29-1 TGCAGCGTTGTAATCCGGACAGGCCCCCACGAGCAGTACTTC CSVVIRTGPHEQYF
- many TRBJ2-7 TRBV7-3 TGTGCCAGCAGCTTAGCGACTAGCTCCTACGAGCAGTACTTC CASSLATSSYEQYF
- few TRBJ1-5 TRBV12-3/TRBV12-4 TGTGCCAGCAGAGTTAGCAATCAGCCCCAGCATTTT CASRVSNQPQHF
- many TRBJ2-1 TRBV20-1 TGCAGTGCTAGGGACTTTCGAGGGCGTAATGAGCAGTTCTTC CSARDFRGRNEQFF
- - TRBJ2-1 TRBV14 TGTGCCAGCAGCCAGATAAACAGGGACCATGAGCAGTTCTTC CASSQINRDHEQFF
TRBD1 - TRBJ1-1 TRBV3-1 TGTGCCAACAGCTACAACCCACAGGGGGCGGACACTGAAGCTTTCTTT CANSYNPQGADTEAFF
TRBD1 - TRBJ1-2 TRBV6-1 TGTGCCAGCAGTCTTGGGACAGGAGGCTACACCTTC CASSLGTGGYTF
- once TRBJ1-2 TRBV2 TGTGCCAGCAGCCCCGGTAGGGCGAACTATGGCTACACCTTC CASSPGRANYGYTF
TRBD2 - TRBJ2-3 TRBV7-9 TGTGCCAGCAGCTTATTCCTAGCGGGAGTATTCGATCGGGATACGCAGTATTTT CASSLFLAGVFDRDTQYF
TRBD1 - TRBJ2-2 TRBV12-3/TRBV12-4 TGTGCCAGCAGGGTCGACAGGGACACCGGGGAGCTGTTTTTT CASRVDRDTGELFF
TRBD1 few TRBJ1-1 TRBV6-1 TGTGCCAGCAGTGGACAGGGTAACACTGAAGCTTTCTTT CASSGQGNTEAFF
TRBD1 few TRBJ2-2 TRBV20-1 TGCAGTGCCCACGGACAGGGGGCGGGCACCGGGGAGCTGTTTTTT CSAHGQGAGTGELFF
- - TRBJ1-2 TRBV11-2 TGTGCCAGCAGCCTCGGACAGTCCTATGGCTACACCTTC CASSLGQSYGYTF
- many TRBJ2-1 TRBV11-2 TGTGCCAGCAGCCCCCGCGCAGGGAACAATGAGCAGTTCTTC CASSPRAGNNEQFF
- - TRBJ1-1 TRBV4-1 TGCGCCAGCAGCCAAGTAGCTCAGGTGAACACTGAAGTTTTCTTT CASSQVAQVNTEVFF
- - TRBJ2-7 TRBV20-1 TGCAGTGCGGAAGGTCCCTACAAGCAGTACTTC CSAEGPYKQYF
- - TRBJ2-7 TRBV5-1 TGCGCCAGCAGCTTAGCCGCCTCTAGCTCCTACAATGAGCAGTACTTC CASSLAASSSYNEQYF